The 30 T cell receptor beta chains below all came from one sample that was sequenced in a study of blood T cell repertoires in COVID-19. Generated by immunoSEQ multiplex PCR, the TCRdb table keeps only in-frame clones and is missing some. Of approximately 44,000 clones listed, roughly 80% are singletons. Material for sequencing was peripheral blood. Receptors originate from a woman older than 75 with acute or convalescent COVID-19.

The gene calls are TRBV7-2 and TRBJ2-1, with TRBD1 identical over 8 bases. V shed 3 bases, J shed 3 bases, and the junction held 7 bases outside the gene matches. Per germline, CDR1 SGHTA and CDR2 FQGNSA. The length of the CDR3 is 16 residues. The CDR3 DNA follows: TGTGCCAGCAGCTTGGTGGGGACAGGTGGCTACAATGAGCAGTTCTTC. It encodes CASSLVGTGGYNEQFF.

The chain is built from TRBV4-3 and TRBJ2-3, with D possibly being TRBD2 (6 bases). This CDR3 region has 15 residues. Per the germline V gene, CDR1 is LGHNA and CDR2 is YSLEER. The V and J ends lost 0 bases and 5 bases respectively, with 12 bases between them. The DNA for the CDR3 is TGCGCCAGCAGCCAAGATCTCGGGGACTTAGATACGCAGTATTTT. Translation: CASSQDLGDLDTQYF.

The chain carries TRBV19 and TRBJ1-3, with 7 bases that match TRBD1. With V trimmed by 5 bases and J by 0 bases, 7 bases remained unmatched. Germline V lookup: CDR1 LNHDA, CDR2 SQIVND (reference sequence). This CDR3 contains 16 residues. CDR3 bases: TGTGCCAGTAGTGGCCCCCGGGACAGCTCTGGAAACACCATATATTTT. Protein: CASSGPRDSSGNTIYF.

J is TRBJ2-2 and V is TRBV6-1, with D tentatively TRBD1 (6 bases). There are 14 residues in the CDR3. V was pared by 2 bases and J by 3 bases, with 7 bases between. Germline V CDR1 and CDR2: MNHNS, SASEGT. CDR3 sequence: CASSEQGYTGELFF. CDR3 in DNA: TGTGCCAGCAGTGAACAGGGGTACACCGGGGAGCTGTTTTTT.

The V gene is TRBV3-1 (or the pseudogene TRBV3-2), the J gene TRBJ1-3; D possibly corresponds to TRBD1 (5 bases). The CDR3 sequence is 15 residues long. Germline-derived CDR1 and CDR2 are LGHDT and YNNKEL (reference sequence). The germline V and J ends were trimmed by 4 bases and 0 bases, with 10 bases remaining between them. The CDR3: CASSPMTVSGNTIYF. The CDR3 nucleotides are TGTGCCAGCAGCCCCATGACAGTCTCTGGAAACACCATATATTTT.

The chain is built from TRBV18 and TRBJ1-1; D unresolved. The CDR3 runs 13 residues. The V gene lost 2 bases and the J gene lost 1 base, with 5 bases spanning the gap. CDR1 is KGHSH and CDR2 is LQKENI in the germline V gene. Written as DNA, the CDR3 is TGTGCCAGCTCACCAGAGGGGAACACTGAAGCTTTCTTT. It codes for CASSPEGNTEAFF.

This chain uses TRBV7-9 with TRBJ1-2, with D maybe TRBD1 (6 bases). Between the trimmed V and J ends, which lost 5 bases and 1 base, there was a span of 17 bases. CDR1 is SEHNR and CDR2 is FQNEAQ in the germline V gene (reference sequence). This CDR3 spans 16 amino acids. The DNA of the CDR3 is TGTGCCAGCAGCCCGATACAGGGATCGAGTAACTATGGCTACACCTTC. It translates to CASSPIQGSSNYGYTF.

The chain is built from TRBV6-5 and TRBJ1-2; tentatively, D is TRBD1 (5 bases). CDR1 and CDR2 (germline): MNHEY, SVGAGI. The CDR3 runs 14 residues. The V end lost 6 bases, the J end lost 0 bases, and 11 bases lay between the germline ends. The CDR3 sequence: CASSPATANYGYTF. DNA for the CDR3: TGTGCCAGCAGCCCCGCGACAGCTAACTATGGCTACACCTTC.

This clone has just a few counts. The chain links TRBV27 to TRBJ2-1; 15 bases map to TRBD2. This CDR3 contains 16 residues. V trimming: 5 bases; J trimming: 8 bases; junction bases outside the gene matches: 7. The V gene's germline CDR1 is MNHEY and CDR2 SMNVEV (reference sequence). CDR3 bases: TGTGCCAGCAGTAGGATAGGACTAGCGGGAGGGGATGAGCAGTTCTTC. Translated, it gives CASSRIGLAGGDEQFF.

The chain has TRBV5-6 and TRBJ2-5; a possible D gene is TRBD2 (5 bases). Trimming stripped 0 bases from V and 0 bases from J, with 6 bases between. The CDR3 covers 14 residues. The V gene's germline CDR1 is SGHDT and CDR2 YYEEEE. CDR3 in DNA: TGTGCCAGCAGCTTGGCCGGGGACCAAGAGACCCAGTACTTC. Translating gives CASSLAGDQETQYF.

The chain combines TRBV6-5 with TRBJ1-2, with 7 nucleotides matching TRBD1. Germline assignment: CDR1 MNHEY and CDR2 SVGAGI. The length of the CDR3 is 13 residues. Trimming took 8 bases from V and 3 from J; bases not matched to a gene: 6. The CDR3: CASGQAGDYGYTF. The CDR3 DNA reads TGTGCCAGCGGACAGGCAGGTGACTATGGCTACACCTTC.

The chain's CDR3 is CASSPGGRYGYTF. CDR3 DNA sequence: TGTGCCAGCAGTCCAGGGGGTCGCTATGGCTACACCTTC. This chain links TRBV6-5 with TRBJ1-2, with 7 bases identical to TRBD1. V dropped 5 bases and J dropped 4; count of bases not matched to a gene: 4. Germline CDR1 and CDR2: MNHEY and SVGAGI. CDR3 size: 13 residues.

In its sample, this clone was seen once. The chain recombines TRBV7-2 with TRBJ2-3; weak D call: TRBD2 (5 bases). V was clipped by 0 bases and J by 8 bases, with 15 bases between them. The CDR3 covers 15 residues. Germline CDR1 reads SGHTA; CDR2 reads FQGNSA. CDR3 amino acids: CASSLARGSRGTQYF. The CDR3 nucleotides are TGTGCCAGCAGCTTAGCTCGGGGAAGCCGCGGTACGCAGTATTTT.

The chain uses TRBV29-1 and TRBJ2-7; the match to TRBD1 covers 7 bases. The CDR3 is 11 residues long. Germline-derived CDR1 and CDR2 are SQVTM and ANQGSEA. The CDR3 nucleotides read TGCTCAGGGGGACAGAACTACGAGCAGTACTTC. This sequence encodes CSGGQNYEQYF.

This chain joins TRBV28 and TRBJ1-1, with D possibly matching TRBD1 (6 bases). Germline CDR1 reads MDHEN; CDR2 reads SYDVKM. This CDR3 is 12 amino acids long. V lost 8 bases and J 4 bases, leaving 11 bases between the germline ends. This CDR3 reads CASLTGSTEAFF. The CDR3 nucleotides are TGTGCCAGCCTTACAGGGAGCACTGAAGCTTTCTTT.

The V gene is TRBV7-8, the J gene TRBJ1-1; 8 bases align to TRBD1. This CDR3 comprises 16 residues. Germline V gives CDR1 SGHVS, CDR2 FQNEAQ. Trimming took 1 base from V and 3 from J; bases not matched to a gene: 7. In nucleotides, the CDR3 is TGTGCCAGCAGCTTAGTTGGGACAGGTTTCGACACTGAAGCTTTCTTT. This gives the protein CASSLVGTGFDTEAFF.

The chain uses TRBV15 and TRBJ2-7; D may be TRBD2 (5 bases). V dropped 1 base and J dropped 7 bases, with 11 bases sitting between them. This CDR3 spans 13 amino acids. CDR1 and CDR2 from the germline V gene are LNHNV and YYDKDF (reference sequence). The CDR3 bases are TGTGCCACCAGCAGAGTGGCCGGGGAAGAGCAGTACTTC. Protein product: CATSRVAGEEQYF.

In its sample, this clone was seen once. The chain has TRBV4-3 and TRBJ2-7, with 9 bases matching TRBD1. Per the germline V gene, CDR1 is LGHNA and CDR2 is YSLEER. The trim removed 4 bases at V and 3 bases at J, leaving 4 bases unmatched. The CDR3 loop spans 14 amino acids. CDR3 DNA: TGCGCCAGCAGCCGAGGACAGGGGAACTACGAGCAGTACTTC. Amino acid sequence: CASSRGQGNYEQYF.

This chain uses TRBV10-1 with TRBJ2-5; 11 bases match TRBD2. CDR1 is WNHNN, CDR2 SYGVQD, per germline (reference sequence). The CDR3 has 15 amino acids. Trimming at V came to 3 bases and at J to 3 bases, leaving 3 bases not matched to a gene. CDR3 DNA sequence: TGCGCCAGCAGTGATGGGACTAGCGGAAAAGAGACCCAGTACTTC. This sequence encodes CASSDGTSGKETQYF.

V is TRBV18 and J is TRBJ2-7, with 9 bases identical to TRBD1. The CDR3 covers 14 residues. CDR1 is KGHSH, CDR2 LQKENI, per germline. V was pared by 5 bases and J by 5 bases, with 7 bases of the junction left unmatched. Written as DNA, the CDR3 is TGTGCCAGCTCAGGCTCCGGGACAGGGAACGAGCAGTACTTC. This codes for CASSGSGTGNEQYF. Complete variable domain (other parts from reference TRBV18 and TRBJ2-7): NAGVMQNPRHLVRRRGQEARLRCSPMKGHSHVYWYRQLPEEGLKFMVYLQKENIIDESGMPKERFSAEFPKEGPSILRIQQVVRGDSAAYFCASSGSGTGNEQYFGPGTRLTVT.

The chain has TRBV7-3 and TRBJ1-2; 12 bases are a match to TRBD1. There are 14 residues in the CDR3. Germline loops: CDR1 SGHTA, CDR2 FQGTGA. The ends lost 4 bases at V and 6 bases at J; junction bases unmatched: 3. CDR3 sequence (DNA): TGTGCCAGCAGCTCGGGACAGGGGGCAGATGGCTACACCTTC. As protein: CASSSGQGADGYTF.

This chain connects TRBV29-1 to TRBJ2-3, with TRBD2 identical over 9 bases. CDR3 length equals 14 residues. Germline loops: CDR1 SQVTM, CDR2 ANQGSEA. The V and J ends lost 6 bases and 2 bases, in that order; junction bases with no gene match: 6. DNA for the CDR3: TGCAGCGTGACTAGCGGAAATCCCACAGATACGCAGTATTTT. This translates into CSVTSGNPTDTQYF.

V and J are TRBV19 and TRBJ2-6, with TRBD1 identical over 7 bases. The length of the CDR3 is 14 residues. The V segment lost 9 bases and the J segment 2 bases; nucleotides outside the gene matches: 4. Per germline, CDR1 LNHDA and CDR2 SQIVND (reference sequence). The CDR3: CASGQEAGANVLTF. The CDR3 DNA follows: TGTGCCAGCGGACAGGAGGCTGGGGCCAACGTCCTGACTTTC.

The rearrangement uses TRBV9 and TRBJ2-5; D is possibly TRBD1 (5 bases). The CDR3 covers 15 residues. The V end was cut by 0 bases, the J end by 4 bases, with 13 bases between. The germline gives CDR1 SGDLS, CDR2 YYNGEE. Here the CDR3 reads CASSVGAGSGETQYF. The CDR3 DNA reads as TGTGCCAGCAGCGTAGGGGCAGGGTCAGGAGAGACCCAGTACTTC.

This chain connects TRBV7-8 to TRBJ1-1; no definite D call. The germline V and J ends were trimmed by 0 bases and 2 bases, with 7 bases remaining between them. The CDR3 runs 14 residues. CDR1 is SGHVS and CDR2 is FQNEAQ in the germline V gene. CDR3 nucleotides: TGTGCCAGCAGCTTAGCCCTCCTAAACACTGAAGCTTTCTTT. Amino acid sequence: CASSLALLNTEAFF.

This chain connects TRBV29-1 to TRBJ2-7; the match to TRBD2 covers 12 bases. With 4 bases clipped from V and 4 bases from J, the junction kept 2 bases outside the gene matches. The germline gives CDR1 SQVTM, CDR2 ANQGSEA. The CDR3 spans 13 residues. CDR3 region: CSVVGLAGYEQYF. As DNA, the CDR3 is TGCAGCGTTGTAGGACTAGCGGGATACGAGCAGTACTTC.

The chain couples TRBV6-5 to TRBJ2-3, with 7 positions matching TRBD1. This CDR3 is 15 amino acids long. V lost 6 bases and J lost 1; bases outside the gene matches: 7. Germline CDR1 MNHEY, CDR2 SVGAGI. In DNA form, the CDR3 reads TGTGCCAGCAGGAGAACAGGGGATCGCACAGATACGCAGTATTTT. This sequence encodes CASRRTGDRTDTQYF.

This chain connects TRBV9 to TRBJ2-5; no clear D. This CDR3 has 12 amino acids. V dropped 4 bases and J dropped 4 bases, with 8 bases sitting between them. Per germline, CDR1 SGDLS and CDR2 YYNGEE. CDR3 residues: CASSPHLETQYF. The CDR3 DNA reads as TGTGCCAGCAGCCCCCATTTAGAGACCCAGTACTTC.

The chain couples TRBV10-2 to TRBJ2-5; TRBD2 is a possible D gene (6 bases). Trimming removed 4 bases from V and 2 bases from J, with 14 bases in between. The germline V gene encodes CDR1 WSHSY and CDR2 SAAADI. This CDR3 has 15 residues. DNA of the CDR3: TGCGCCAGCAGTGGGGCAGCGGGTGCACAAGAGACCCAGTACTTC. Its translation is CASSGAAGAQETQYF.

This clone has only a few counts. The chain uses TRBV7-9 and TRBJ1-2; D ambiguous. Trimming cost V 7 bases and J 4 bases, with 16 bases left between them. The CDR3 runs to 14 residues. The germline V gene encodes CDR1 SEHNR and CDR2 FQNEAQ (reference sequence). Written as DNA, the CDR3 is TGTGCCAGCACCGAGTCCCAGGCGGGCTATGGCTACACCTTC. Protein sequence: CASTESQAGYGYTF.